The 29 T cell receptor beta chains below all came from one sample that was sequenced in a study of blood T cells in healthy people across ages. Next came a second PCR, run for roughly 7 to 12 cycles, which used a sample-barcoded 5' primer along with a J-beta primer mix. TCRdb reprocessed the 5' RACE reads via MiXCR and lists one record per CDR3 protein. This table has under 2 million distinct CDR3 sequences, about 32% appearing once. Sequencing was performed on blood. The receptors derive from a woman aged 25 to 39 in good health.

This clonotype was recorded many times. The chain is built from TRBV20-1 and TRBJ1-1, with D possibly matching TRBD1 (5 bases). CDR1 and CDR2 (germline): DFQATT, SNEGSKA (reference sequence). The CDR3 sequence is 13 residues long. Trimming left V 3 bases short and J 1 base short, with 9 bases between. In nucleotides, the CDR3 is TGCAGTGCTAGGGCAGGGTGGAACACTGAAGCTTTCTTT. Translating gives CSARAGWNTEAFF.

The chain carries TRBV10-3 and TRBJ1-4, with 9 bases matching TRBD1. CDR3 size: 16 residues. Trimming took 0 bases from V and 3 from J; bases not matched to a gene: 2. Germline CDR1 is ENHRY and CDR2 is SYGVKD. The DNA for the CDR3 is TGTGCCATCAGTGAGTCCACAGGGGGCCCTAATGAAAAACTGTTTTTT. Translation: CAISESTGGPNEKLFF.

The V and J genes are TRBV6-1 and TRBJ1-1, with D unresolved. The CDR3 is 13 residues long. V was trimmed by 7 bases and J by 6 bases, leaving 15 bases between them. The V gene's germline CDR1 is MNHNS and CDR2 SASEGT. CDR3 sequence (DNA): TGTGCCAGCAACTATCAGGAGGGCGCTGAAGCTTTCTTT. Its protein is CASNYQEGAEAFF.

This clonotype was counted a few times. The chain couples TRBV6-2 or TRBV6-3 to TRBJ2-7; TRBD1 aligns across 12 bases. The CDR3 runs to 15 residues. Germline V gene sequence: CDR1 MNHEY, CDR2 SVGEGT. Trimming cost V 5 bases and J 6 bases; bases outside gene matches: 8. CDR3 in amino acids: CASSRPGTGGTEQYF. For the CDR3, the DNA is TGTGCCAGCAGTCGACCTGGGACAGGGGGCACCGAGCAGTACTTC.

The rearrangement links TRBV27 to TRBJ2-1; 10 nucleotides agree with TRBD2. The trim removed 2 bases at V and 5 bases at J, leaving 9 bases unmatched. Germline V gene data show CDR1 as MNHEY and CDR2 as SMNVEV (reference sequence). The CDR3 spans 17 residues. The chain's CDR3 is CASSLMPRLAGHNEQFF. CDR3 in DNA: TGTGCCAGCAGTTTAATGCCACGACTAGCGGGCCACAATGAGCAGTTCTTC.

J is TRBJ2-3 and V is TRBV29-1, with 8 bases identical to TRBD2. V lost 6 bases to trimming and J lost 6 bases; unmatched junction nucleotides: 8. Germline-derived CDR1 and CDR2 are SQVTM and ANQGSEA. CDR3 length: 13 residues. CDR3 protein: CSVLGAGADTQYF. In DNA form, the CDR3 reads TGCAGCGTACTAGGAGCGGGGGCCGATACGCAGTATTTT.

This sequence joins TRBV5-1 and TRBJ2-5; TRBD1 is a possible D gene (6 bases). The DNA end is more similar to TRBJ2-7, so the J call may be wrong. The germline V gene has CDR1 SGHRS and CDR2 YFSETQ. CDR3 length: 15 residues. CDR3 sequence (DNA): TGCGCCAGCAGCTGGGAACCAGGGGTAACCTACGAGCAGTACTTC. Amino acid sequence: CASSWEPGVTYEQYF.

This clonotype was counted ten times or more. The rearrangement uses TRBV9 and TRBJ2-5; 8 nucleotides agree with TRBD2. Germline trimming cut 0 bases from V and 4 bases from J; bases unmatched to any gene: 8. CDR3 length: 16 amino acids. Germline CDR1 and CDR2: SGDLS and YYNGEE. The DNA of the CDR3 is TGTGCCAGCAGCGTAGCTCGGGGGGGCGCAGGAGAGACCCAGTACTTC. Translation: CASSVARGGAGETQYF.

A few counts support this clonotype. The CDR3: CASSPSAADTQYF. The CDR3 nucleotides read TGTGCCAGCAGTCCCTCCGCGGCAGATACGCAGTATTTT. This chain links TRBV28 with TRBJ2-3; D is uncertain. Germline V gives CDR1 MDHEN, CDR2 SYDVKM. This CDR3 contains 13 residues. The germline V and J ends were trimmed by 5 bases and 4 bases, with 10 bases remaining between them.

The CDR3 bases are TGTGCCAGCAGCTATCTCTGGACAGGGGAGGAAGGCTACACCTTC. Translation: CASSYLWTGEEGYTF. This chain connects TRBV6-2 or TRBV6-3 to TRBJ1-2, with 9 bases that match TRBD1. The CDR3 has 15 amino acids. Germline CDR1 MNHEY, CDR2 SVGEGT. The V and J ends lost 6 bases and 8 bases, in that order; junction bases with no gene match: 13.

The chain employs TRBV4-1 and TRBJ2-1; no clear D gene. CDR1 is MGHRA and CDR2 is YSYEKL in the germline V gene. This CDR3 has 16 amino acids. V dropped 4 bases and J dropped 3 bases, with 16 bases sitting between them. CDR3 loop: CASSRSWADYYNEQFF. The CDR3 DNA reads TGCGCCAGCAGCCGCTCGTGGGCTGATTACTACAATGAGCAGTTCTTC.

This clonotype was counted between two and nine times. This chain joins TRBV6-5 and TRBJ2-1; 9 nucleotides match TRBD2. The CDR3 runs 14 residues. Unmatched junction bases numbered 10, after V lost 6 bases and J lost 10 bases. Looked up from germline, CDR1 is MNHEY and CDR2 is SVGAGI. CDR3 sequence reads: CASSPSAGGREQFF. The CDR3 DNA sequence: TGTGCCAGCAGCCCCTCGGCGGGGGGGCGAGAGCAGTTCTTC.

This clonotype was seen only a few times. This rearrangement joins TRBV20-1 to TRBJ2-3, with D possibly TRBD1 on 5 matching bases. The CDR3 loop spans 15 amino acids. Looked up from germline, CDR1 is DFQATT and CDR2 is SNEGSKA (reference sequence). V was cut by 5 bases and J by 4 bases, with 19 bases left in between. CDR3 DNA: TGCAGTGCTGTCCCCCCCACCGCCAGGGCAGATACGCAGTATTTT. Protein product: CSAVPPTARADTQYF.

The chain links TRBV2 to TRBJ2-3; the D is unclear. The germline V gene has CDR1 SNHLY and CDR2 FYNNEI. Trimming cost V 7 bases and J 4 bases, with 15 bases left between them. The length of the CDR3 is 14 residues. CDR3 bases: TGTGCCAGCAAGAGGTGGGAAAGCGCAGATACGCAGTATTTT. It encodes CASKRWESADTQYF.

This clonotype was counted many times. The junction shows a germline mismatch at one end, possibly a read error. The V gene is TRBV4-1, the J gene TRBJ2-7, with a weak D call TRBD1 (6 bases). Germline-derived CDR1 and CDR2 are MGHRA and YSYEKL. CDR3 length: 13 residues. CDR3 sequence (DNA): TGTGCCAGCAGCCCTAGGACAGCCTACGAGCAGTACTTC. This translates into CASSPRTAYEQYF.

V and J are TRBV3-1 and TRBJ2-5; 8 bases are shared with TRBD2. The V gene's germline CDR1 is LGHDT and CDR2 YNNKEL (reference sequence). With V trimmed by 0 bases and J by 1 base, 10 bases remained unmatched. The CDR3 has 18 amino acids. CDR3 sequence (DNA): TGTGCCAGCAGCCAAGATCTCGTGACTAGCGATTTCCAAGAGACCCAGTACTTC. It specifies CASSQDLVTSDFQETQYF.

The chain employs TRBV5-6 and TRBJ1-2, with TRBD1 identical over 7 bases. The V gene end was trimmed by 4 bases and the J gene end by 3 bases; junction bases not matched to a gene: 6. CDR3 size: 14 residues. Germline values: CDR1 SGHDT, CDR2 YYEEEE. In DNA, the CDR3 is TGTGCCAGCAGCCTAGGACAGGTTCACTATGGCTACACCTTC. Amino acid sequence: CASSLGQVHYGYTF. The complete variable domain, with remaining parts taken from reference TRBV5-6 and TRBJ1-2, reads DAGVTQSPTHLIKTRGQQVTLRCSPKSGHDTVSWYQQALGQGPQFIFQYYEEEERQRGNFPDRFSGHQFPNYSSELNVNALLLGDSALYLCASSLGQVHYGYTFGSGTRLTVV.

The rearrangement links TRBV20-1 to TRBJ2-5, with 10 bases aligning to TRBD2. The CDR3 extends over 17 amino acids. Per germline, CDR1 DFQATT and CDR2 SNEGSKA (reference sequence). J was trimmed by 4 bases and V by 0 bases; bases with no gene match: 11. CDR3 DNA sequence: TGCAGTGCTAGAGATGCGGTAGCGGGAGGTTCTTTAGAGACCCAGTACTTC. This sequence encodes CSARDAVAGGSLETQYF.

This clonotype was seen only a few times. This chain joins TRBV15 and TRBJ2-1, with 7 bases that match TRBD1. This CDR3 is built from 18 residues. CDR1 and CDR2 from the germline V gene are LNHNV and YYDKDF (reference sequence). V shed 9 bases, J shed 0 bases, and the junction held 17 bases outside the gene matches. CDR3 in DNA: TGTGCCACTACGTCCGGAAGGACAGGCGAGCCCTCCTACAATGAGCAGTTCTTC. Translation: CATTSGRTGEPSYNEQFF.

The chain couples TRBV5-1 to TRBJ1-5; D uncertain. CDR3 length: 14 amino acids. Trimming left V 0 bases short and J 3 bases short, with 7 bases between. The germline V gene encodes CDR1 SGHRS and CDR2 YFSETQ. Written as DNA, the CDR3 is TGCGCCAGCAGCTTGGAAGGCTTCAATCAGCCCCAGCATTTT. Amino acids: CASSLEGFNQPQHF.

The V call is TRBV9, the J call TRBJ2-1; TRBD2 matches at 11 bases. V was clipped by 3 bases and J by 4 bases; unmatched bases: 6. Germline assignment: CDR1 SGDLS and CDR2 YYNGEE. CDR3 size: 16 residues. CDR3 sequence: CASSGETSGTYNEQFF. The CDR3 DNA is TGTGCCAGCAGCGGAGAGACTAGCGGGACATACAATGAGCAGTTCTTC.

This clonotype was picked up a small number of times. The CDR3 region has the DNA TGTGCCAGCAGCCCGGGGACGGGTGTACTCTTCTACTACAATGAGCAGTTCTTC. Translating it yields CASSPGTGVLFYYNEQFF. The V call is TRBV6-1, the J call TRBJ2-1; D possibly uses TRBD1 or TRBD2 (5 bases each). This CDR3 is built from 18 residues. V was pared by 6 bases and J by 3 bases, with 24 bases between. From germline, CDR1 is MNHNS and CDR2 SASEGT.

Turning to this clonotype: This may stem from a read error, because a much larger clone lies one nucleotide away. This chain links TRBV12-3 or TRBV12-4 with TRBJ2-1; either TRBD1 or TRBD2 may supply D (5 bases each). CDR3 length equals 15 residues. The ends were cut back, 10 bases at V and 0 bases at J, with 16 bases in the middle. As DNA, the CDR3 is TGTGCCACCGGGGTAGGGGACGGCTCCTACAATGAGCAGTTCTTC. Protein: CATGVGDGSYNEQFF.

This clonotype was recorded only once. V is TRBV16 and J is TRBJ1-2; D unclear. The CDR3 is 14 residues long. CDR1 and CDR2 (germline): KGHSY, FQNENV. Deletions cut 4 bases from V and 7 bases from J, with 16 bases between. The CDR3 protein is CASSREGSGGGYTF. DNA of the CDR3: TGTGCCAGCAGCCGAGAAGGCAGTGGCGGTGGCTACACCTTC.

There are many counts of this clonotype. The rearrangement uses TRBV3-1 and TRBJ2-6; D gene ambiguous. The CDR3 totals 14 residues. The germline V and J ends were trimmed by 6 bases and 0 bases, with 6 bases remaining between them. Germline-derived CDR1 and CDR2 are LGHDT and YNNKEL (reference sequence). Written as DNA, the CDR3 is TGTGCCAGCAGTCCCTACTCTGGGGCCAACGTCCTGACTTTC. Translation: CASSPYSGANVLTF.

This clonotype has only a few counts. The chain recombines TRBV7-9 with TRBJ2-7, with D perhaps assigned TRBD1 or TRBD2 (5 bases each). Germline values: CDR1 SEHNR, CDR2 FQNEAQ (reference sequence). The ends were cut back, 0 bases at V and 5 bases at J, with 14 bases in the middle. The CDR3 spans 15 residues. The CDR3 loop is CASSLALGDRDEQYF. CDR3 sequence (DNA): TGTGCCAGCAGCTTAGCGTTAGGGGACCGGGACGAGCAGTACTTC.

This clonotype was recorded a few times. The chain carries TRBV29-1 and TRBJ2-1; maybe TRBD1 (6 bases). Germline CDR1 SQVTM, CDR2 ANQGSEA. The CDR3 runs to 12 residues. V lost 5 bases and J 7 bases, leaving 12 bases between the germline ends. The CDR3 spells CSVSRGRNEQFF. DNA of the CDR3: TGCAGCGTTTCCAGGGGACGGAATGAGCAGTTCTTC.

The chain has TRBV6-6 and TRBJ1-2, with TRBD1 matching 7 bases. The trim removed 10 bases at V and 4 bases at J, leaving 12 bases unmatched. The CDR3 has 14 residues. Germline CDR1 is MNHNY and CDR2 is SVGAGI (reference sequence). The CDR3 protein is CAIGETGESYGYTF. The CDR3 nucleotides are TGTGCCATTGGCGAAACAGGGGAGAGCTATGGCTACACCTTC.

This CDR3 reads CSAADWATQETQYF. The CDR3 DNA follows: TGCAGTGCTGCAGACTGGGCGACGCAAGAGACCCAGTACTTC. V is TRBV20-1 and J is TRBJ2-5; D not certain. Between the trimmed V and J ends, which lost 5 bases and 2 bases, there was a span of 15 bases. This CDR3 spans 14 amino acids. CDR1 is DFQATT, CDR2 SNEGSKA, per germline (reference sequence).